A selection of T cell receptor beta chains follows, all from one sample in a study of OX40 agonist ivuxolimab in advanced cancers. The protocol was immunoSEQ multiplex PCR, while the TCRdb copy is restricted to in-frame clones and leaves out a portion. The sample lists about 41,000 clones, more than 70% occurring once. Specimen: CD4+ or CD8+ T cells sorted from blood, collected in a trial of the OX40 agonist ivuxolimab. All receptors derive from an adult with an advanced solid tumor such as melanoma, head and neck, liver or kidney cancer. Both conserved end residues are part of each CDR3. D genes are given only for firm matches. Some rows have no size entry. The others give once, few or many, or a class for an expanded clone.

D: NA; J: TRBJ2-7; V: TRBV2; size: NA; CDR3: CASSDEVMAEQYF; DNA: TGTGCCAGCAGTGATGAGGTAATGGCCGAGCAGTACTTC
D: TRBD1; J: TRBJ2-3; V: TRBV2; size: NA; CDR3: CASKLTGGTDTQYF; DNA: TGTGCCAGCAAGCTTACAGGGGGCACAGATACGCAGTATTTT
D: TRBD2; J: TRBJ2-2; V: TRBV10-3; size: NA; CDR3: CAISEPGLATNTGELFF; DNA: TGTGCCATCAGTGAACCCGGACTAGCGACGAACACCGGGGAGCTGTTTTTT
D: TRBD1; J: TRBJ2-1; V: TRBV9; size: once; CDR3: CASSDMDRGQFNEQFF; DNA: TGTGCCAGCAGCGATATGGACAGGGGGCAGTTTAATGAGCAGTTCTTC
D: TRBD1; J: TRBJ1-2; V: TRBV7-9; size: NA; CDR3: CASRRTGANYGYAF; DNA: TGTGCCAGCAGACGGACAGGAGCTAACTATGGCTACGCCTTC
D: NA; J: TRBJ2-1; V: TRBV28; size: NA; CDR3: CASSLFQAYEQFF; DNA: TGTGCCAGCAGTTTATTTCAGGCTTATGAGCAGTTCTTC
D: TRBD1; J: TRBJ1-1; V: TRBV27; size: NA; CDR3: CASTSGQSNTEAFF; DNA: TGTGCCAGCACTTCGGGACAGTCGAACACTGAAGCTTTCTTT
D: NA; J: TRBJ1-2; V: TRBV29-1; size: NA; CDR3: CSVEGGYIDGIRNYGYTF; DNA: TGCAGCGTCGAGGGGGGGTATATCGACGGGATTAGAAACTATGGCTACACCTTC
D: NA; J: TRBJ2-5; V: TRBV18; size: NA; CDR3: CASSSGEGVSRETQYF; DNA: TGTGCCAGCTCGTCGGGGGAGGGGGTATCCAGAGAGACCCAGTACTTC
D: TRBD2; J: TRBJ2-3; V: TRBV30; size: NA; CDR3: CAWSSGVAPDTQYF; DNA: TGTGCCTGGAGTAGCGGGGTCGCTCCAGATACGCAGTATTTT
D: TRBD2; J: TRBJ2-1; V: TRBV9; size: NA; CDR3: CASSVGGGPSYNEQFF; DNA: TGTGCCAGCAGCGTGGGCGGGGGGCCTTCCTACAATGAGCAGTTCTTC
D: NA; J: TRBJ2-2; V: TRBV7-6; size: NA; CDR3: CASSLASNTGELFF; DNA: TGTGCCAGCAGCTTAGCGAGTAACACCGGGGAGCTGTTTTTT
D: NA; J: TRBJ2-4; V: TRBV28; size: NA; CDR3: CASSLDKNIQYF; DNA: TGTGCCAGCAGTCTTGACAAAAACATTCAGTACTTC
D: NA; J: TRBJ2-3; V: TRBV18; size: NA; CDR3: CASSPLTDTSTDTQYF; DNA: TGTGCCAGCTCACCACTGACAGATACTAGCACAGATACGCAGTATTTT
D: NA; J: TRBJ2-1; V: TRBV28; size: NA; CDR3: CASTLRGREYDNEQFF; DNA: TGTGCCAGCACCCTACGGGGCAGGGAATACGACAATGAGCAGTTCTTC
D: TRBD1; J: TRBJ1-2; V: TRBV5-1; size: NA; CDR3: CASSSYRGTNYGYTF; DNA: TGCGCCAGCAGCTCTTACAGGGGCACTAACTATGGCTACACCTTC
D: NA; J: TRBJ2-1; V: TRBV5-1; size: once; CDR3: CASSLEYGPGEQFF; DNA: TGCGCCAGCAGCTTGGAGTACGGGCCGGGGGAGCAGTTCTTC
D: NA; J: TRBJ1-1; V: TRBV6-1; size: NA; CDR3: CASNPKTVGPEAFF; DNA: TGTGCCAGCAACCCAAAAACGGTGGGCCCTGAAGCTTTCTTT
D: NA; J: TRBJ1-2; V: TRBV4-2; size: NA; CDR3: CASSQEAGLDGYTF; DNA: TGTGCCAGCAGCCAAGAGGCAGGGCTGGATGGCTACACCTTC
D: NA; J: TRBJ2-1; V: TRBV4-1; size: NA; CDR3: CASSQEGSSSYNEQFF; DNA: TGCGCCAGCAGCCAAGAAGGTAGCAGCTCCTACAATGAGCAGTTCTTC
D: NA; J: TRBJ2-1; V: TRBV2; size: NA; CDR3: CASSDLGEQFF; DNA: TGTGCCAGCAGTGATTTAGGGGAGCAGTTCTTC
D: TRBD1; J: TRBJ2-7; V: TRBV11-3; size: NA; CDR3: CASSPSGTAYEQYF; DNA: TGTGCCAGCAGCCCCTCCGGGACAGCCTACGAGCAGTACTTC
D: NA; J: TRBJ2-7; V: TRBV4-1; size: NA; CDR3: CASSQVSFYEQYF; DNA: TGCGCCAGCAGCCAAGTTTCTTTCTACGAGCAGTACTTC
D: NA; J: TRBJ1-1; V: TRBV27; size: NA; CDR3: CASSLLGLNSEAFF; DNA: TGTGCCAGCAGTTTACTCGGCCTTAACAGTGAAGCTTTCTTT
D: TRBD2; J: TRBJ2-7; V: TRBV5-1; size: NA; CDR3: CASRSGGEDPHEQYF; DNA: TGCGCCAGCCGGTCGGGAGGGGAGGACCCACACGAGCAGTACTTC
D: TRBD1; J: TRBJ2-7; V: TRBV28; size: NA; CDR3: CASFATGTGLYEQYF; DNA: TGTGCCAGCTTCGCGACCGGGACAGGGTTGTACGAGCAGTACTTC
D: NA; J: TRBJ2-7; V: TRBV12-2; size: NA; CDR3: CASRSWRSGGEQYF; DNA: TGTGCAAGTCGCTCCTGGCGGTCCGGGGGCGAGCAGTACTTC
D: TRBD1; J: TRBJ2-7; V: TRBV5-6; size: NA; CDR3: CASSPPSRDRDYEQYF; DNA: TGTGCCAGCAGCCCTCCCAGTCGGGACAGGGACTACGAGCAGTACTTC
D: NA; J: TRBJ2-7; V: TRBV2; size: NA; CDR3: CASLASGPLEQYF; DNA: TGTGCCAGCCTTGCTAGTGGACCTCTGGAGCAGTACTTC
D: NA; J: TRBJ2-1; V: TRBV7-3; size: few; CDR3: CASSLDRYYNEQFF; DNA: TGTGCCAGCAGCTTGGACAGATACTACAATGAGCAGTTCTTC
D: NA; J: TRBJ1-4; V: TRBV6-5; size: NA; CDR3: CASSYSRGNEKLFF; DNA: TGTGCCAGCAGTTACTCTCGGGGGAATGAAAAACTGTTTTTT
D: NA; J: TRBJ2-5; V: TRBV7-9; size: NA; CDR3: CASSKARTPRGETQYF; DNA: TGTGCCAGCAGCAAAGCTAGGACCCCGAGAGGAGAGACCCAGTACTTC
D: NA; J: TRBJ1-1; V: TRBV6-4; size: NA; CDR3: CASSDGVTEAFF; DNA: TGTGCCAGCAGTGACGGGGTCACTGAAGCTTTCTTT
D: NA; J: TRBJ2-1; V: TRBV13; size: NA; CDR3: CASSFGGRLYNEQFF; DNA: TGTGCCAGCAGCTTCGGTGGACGATTATACAATGAGCAGTTCTTC
D: NA; J: TRBJ2-1; V: TRBV6-4; size: NA; CDR3: CASSDILRERSSYNEQFF; DNA: TGTGCCAGCAGTGACATTTTGAGGGAGAGGTCTTCCTACAATGAGCAGTTCTTC
D: NA; J: TRBJ1-2; V: TRBV27; size: NA; CDR3: CASSFEGTNYGYTF; DNA: TGTGCCAGCAGTTTCGAGGGGACTAACTATGGCTACACCTTC
D: TRBD1; J: TRBJ2-5; V: TRBV9; size: NA; CDR3: CASSGDREETQYF; DNA: TGTGCCAGCAGCGGGGACAGGGAGGAGACCCAGTACTTC
D: NA; J: TRBJ2-7; V: TRBV19; size: NA; CDR3: CASSLSADSYEQYF; DNA: TGTGCCAGTAGCCTTAGCGCAGACTCCTACGAGCAGTACTTC
D: NA; J: TRBJ1-5; V: TRBV27; size: few; CDR3: CASSLKGNSNQPQHF; DNA: TGTGCCAGCAGTTTAAAGGGAAATAGCAATCAGCCCCAGCATTTT
D: NA; J: TRBJ1-2; V: TRBV11-2; size: once; CDR3: CASSSTLEGDYGYTF; DNA: TGTGCCAGCAGTTCTACTCTAGAGGGTGACTATGGCTACACCTTC
D: TRBD1; J: TRBJ1-1; V: TRBV27; size: NA; CDR3: CASSFTGGATEAFF; DNA: TGTGCCAGCAGTTTCACAGGGGGCGCGACTGAAGCTTTCTTT
D: NA; J: TRBJ2-5; V: TRBV13; size: NA; CDR3: CASSSRGWETQYF; DNA: TGTGCCAGCAGCTCTAGGGGGTGGGAGACCCAGTACTTC
D: NA; J: TRBJ1-5; V: TRBV27; size: NA; CDR3: CASSFLNQPQHF; DNA: TGTGCCAGCAGTTTCCTCAATCAGCCCCAGCATTTT
D: NA; J: TRBJ1-1; V: TRBV9; size: NA; CDR3: CASSSGTGEGTEAFF; DNA: TGTGCCAGCAGCTCGGGGACCGGGGAGGGCACTGAAGCTTTCTTT
D: NA; J: TRBJ1-1; V: TRBV15; size: NA; CDR3: CATSNEGDTEAFF; DNA: TGTGCCACCAGCAACGAGGGGGACACTGAAGCTTTCTTT
D: NA; J: TRBJ2-3; V: TRBV7-2; size: NA; CDR3: CASSWASGTDTQYF; DNA: TGTGCCAGCAGCTGGGCTAGCGGCACAGATACGCAGTATTTT
D: TRBD2; J: TRBJ2-4; V: TRBV29-1; size: NA; CDR3: CSVGGLAGVFAKNIQYF; DNA: TGCAGCGTTGGAGGGCTAGCGGGAGTCTTTGCCAAAAACATTCAGTACTTC
D: NA; J: TRBJ2-1; V: TRBV29-1; size: once; CDR3: CSVENQGGNEQFF; DNA: TGCAGCGTTGAAAACCAGGGCGGCAATGAGCAGTTCTTC
D: TRBD2; J: TRBJ2-1; V: TRBV15; size: NA; CDR3: CATSSSGRWDNEQFF; DNA: TGTGCCACCAGCAGTAGCGGGAGGTGGGACAATGAGCAGTTCTTC
D: TRBD2; J: TRBJ2-1; V: TRBV9; size: once; CDR3: CASSTAGVENEQFF; DNA: TGTGCCAGCAGCACAGCGGGAGTCGAGAATGAGCAGTTCTTC